One and the same sample provided the 16 T cell receptor beta chains below, sequenced in a study of blood T cell repertoires in COVID-19. Only in-frame clones appear in the TCRdb table, and some are missing; sequencing was by immunoSEQ multiplex PCR. The data show tens of thousands of clones, about 90% seen once. The sample comprised peripheral blood. All receptors derive from a human donor in a cohort sampled during active COVID-19.

V gene TRBV7-9 combines with J gene TRBJ1-2; maybe TRBD1 (5 bases). CDR1 and CDR2 (germline): SEHNR, FQNEAQ (reference sequence). The length of the CDR3 is 14 residues. Trimming removed 1 base from V and 2 bases from J, with 8 bases in between. The CDR3 reads CASSLGGENYGYTF. CDR3 bases: TGTGCCAGCAGCTTAGGGGGGGAAAACTATGGCTACACCTTC. The whole variable domain, filled in from reference TRBV7-9 and TRBJ1-2, reads DTGVSQNPRHKITKRGQNVTFRCDPISEHNRLYWYRQTLGQGPEFLTYFQNEAQLEKSRLLSDRFSAERPKGSFSTLEIQRTEQGDSAMYLCASSLGGENYGYTFGSGTRLTVV.

V usage is TRBV5-4 and J usage is TRBJ1-5; D ambiguous. CDR3 length: 12 amino acids. Trimming removed 1 base at V and 4 bases at J, with 3 bases between. The germline gives CDR1 SGHNT, CDR2 YYREEE (reference sequence). The CDR3 loop is CASSLPNQPQHF. Written as DNA, the CDR3 is TGTGCCAGCAGCTTGCCTAATCAGCCCCAGCATTTT.

This rearrangement joins TRBV6-5 to TRBJ2-1, with TRBD1 as a possible D gene (5 bases). This CDR3 region has 13 residues. Germline CDR1 is MNHEY and CDR2 is SVGAGI. The ends were cut back, 4 bases at V and 7 bases at J, with 11 bases in the middle. DNA for the CDR3: TGTGCCAGCAGTTCCCCAGGGTTGAATGAGCAGTTCTTC. Translation gives CASSSPGLNEQFF.

This clone came up once. This sequence joins TRBV6-5 and TRBJ2-1; D possibly corresponds to TRBD2 (6 bases). CDR1 MNHEY and CDR2 SVGAGI come from the germline V gene. V was clipped by 6 bases and J by 8 bases, with 14 bases between them. The CDR3 runs 13 residues. CDR3 bases: TGTGCCAGCAGGTGGGGGGTGACGTATGAGCAGTTCTTC. As protein: CASRWGVTYEQFF.

The V and J genes are TRBV27 and TRBJ2-1; TRBD1 matches 7 bases. The CDR3 is 16 amino acids. CDR1 and CDR2 (germline): MNHEY, SMNVEV (reference sequence). Losses at the gene ends were 6 bases for V and 0 bases for J; bases not matched to a gene: 8. The CDR3 sequence: CASSLTGTSSYNEQFF. The CDR3 DNA is TGTGCCAGCAGCTTGACAGGGACAAGCTCCTACAATGAGCAGTTCTTC.

The V gene is TRBV14, the J gene TRBJ1-1; weak D call: TRBD1 (6 bases). This CDR3 is 13 amino acids long. Germline V gene lookup returns CDR1 SGHDN and CDR2 FVKESK. The ends were cut back, 4 bases at V and 0 bases at J, with 6 bases in the middle. The CDR3 nucleotides are TGTGCCAGCAGCCGGACAGTGAACACTGAAGCTTTCTTT. Its protein product is CASSRTVNTEAFF.

V is TRBV2 and J is TRBJ2-3; D gene ambiguous. V dropped 4 bases and J dropped 0 bases, with 5 bases sitting between them. The CDR3 sequence is 13 residues long. Germline values: CDR1 SNHLY, CDR2 FYNNEI. In DNA form, the CDR3 reads TGTGCCAGCAGTGGGCTGAGCACAGATACGCAGTATTTT. Protein sequence: CASSGLSTDTQYF.

The sample holds one count of this clone. CDR3 nucleotides: TGTGCCAGCAGTTTAACTAATCGGAATGAGCAGTTCTTC. Encoded protein: CASSLTNRNEQFF. The J gene is TRBJ2-1, the V gene TRBV28, with D unresolved. The CDR3 consists of 13 residues. Germline V lookup: CDR1 MDHEN, CDR2 SYDVKM. Deletions cut 2 bases from V and 7 bases from J, with 9 bases between.

CDR3 loop: CASSNGQGTDTQYF. Here the CDR3 DNA reads TGTGCCAGCAGCAACGGACAGGGCACAGATACGCAGTATTTT. V is TRBV7-9 and J is TRBJ2-3, with 7 bases aligning to TRBD1. V lost 5 bases, J lost 1 base, and 3 bases stayed unmatched. Germline CDR1 SEHNR, CDR2 FQNEAQ (reference sequence). This CDR3 contains 14 residues.

This clone was counted a single time. Other DNA sequences from this sample encode an identical CDR3 as well. The chain carries TRBV7-9 and TRBJ2-1; D unresolved. CDR3 length equals 12 residues. V was shortened by 5 bases and J by 5 bases, with 7 bases between the two germline ends. Germline V CDR1 and CDR2: SEHNR, FQNEAQ (reference sequence). The CDR3 bases are TGTGCCAGCAGCCGAGATAACAATGAGCAGTTCTTC. Translated, it gives CASSRDNNEQFF.

This sequence joins TRBV19 and TRBJ2-6, with D possibly being TRBD1 (5 bases). In germline, CDR1 is LNHDA, CDR2 SQIVND (reference sequence). There are 16 residues in the CDR3. V shed 4 bases and J shed 1 base, with 11 bases lying between them. CDR3 in amino acids: CASSTYQGSGANVLTF. The CDR3 region has the DNA TGTGCCAGTAGTACCTACCAGGGATCTGGGGCCAACGTCCTGACTTTC.

The chain combines TRBV29-1 with TRBJ2-1, with 8 nucleotides matching TRBD1. The germline V gene has CDR1 SQVTM and CDR2 ANQGSEA. The CDR3 totals 12 residues. V gave up 6 bases and J gave up 10 bases; unmatched junction bases: 8. In DNA, the CDR3 is TGCAGCGTGCGGGGACAGGTCCAAGAGCAGTTCTTC. It yields the protein CSVRGQVQEQFF.

This clone came up a few times. V is TRBV28 and J is TRBJ1-5, with D unclear. Germline assignment: CDR1 MDHEN and CDR2 SYDVKM. Trimming stripped 7 bases from V and 4 bases from J, with 14 bases between. CDR3 length: 14 amino acids. The DNA of the CDR3 is TGTGCCAGCACTCTCGGACTGCTGAATCAGCCCCAGCATTTT. Translated: CASTLGLLNQPQHF.

The chain is built from TRBV19 and TRBJ1-4; TRBD1 matches at 8 bases. This CDR3 has 16 residues. Trimming removed 6 bases from V and 4 bases from J; junction bases left unmatched: 10. Germline CDR1 is LNHDA and CDR2 is SQIVND (reference sequence). This chain's CDR3 is CASSEDRDRYNEKLFF. CDR3 bases: TGTGCCAGTAGCGAGGACCGGGACAGGTATAATGAAAAACTGTTTTTT.

This rearrangement joins TRBV19 to TRBJ2-2; TRBD1 matches 7 bases. CDR1 and CDR2 (germline): LNHDA, SQIVND (reference sequence). There are 16 residues in the CDR3. Germline trimming cut 6 bases from V and 1 base from J; bases unmatched to any gene: 8. The CDR3 DNA reads as TGTGCCAGTAGGGGCAGGGGGATTCTGAACACCGGGGAGCTGTTTTTT. Its protein is CASRGRGILNTGELFF.

In this sample, this clone turned up once. The chain combines TRBV4-1 with TRBJ2-1, with 9 bases lining up with TRBD1. V lost 5 bases, J lost 7 bases, and 12 bases stayed unmatched. This CDR3 region has 16 residues. Germline loops: CDR1 MGHRA, CDR2 YSYEKL. The DNA of the CDR3 is TGCGCCAGCAGCGAAACTCCGGGACAGGGACGGAATGAGCAGTTCTTC. Translating gives CASSETPGQGRNEQFF.